Below are 24 T cell receptor beta chains sequenced from a single sample in a study of blood T cells in healthy people across ages. Combining a sample-barcoded 5' primer with a J-beta primer mix, a second PCR ran for roughly 7 to 11 cycles. One entry per CDR3 protein, called by TCRdb with MiXCR from the 5' RACE reads. This sample has hundreds of thousands of distinct CDR3 sequences, with 45% to 50% found just once. Material: blood. These receptor sequences come from a man aged 25-40 years in good health.

The chain carries TRBV18 and TRBJ2-6; maybe TRBD1 (5 bases). The CDR3 runs 17 residues. The ends were cut back, 6 bases at V and 0 bases at J, with 15 bases in the middle. Germline V gene lookup returns CDR1 KGHSH and CDR2 LQKENI. For the CDR3, the DNA is TGTGCCAGCTCTTCGAGGACACGGTCCTCTGGGGCCAACGTCCTGACTTTC. It yields the protein CASSSRTRSSGANVLTF.

This clonotype was found a few times. The chain is built from TRBV6-5 and TRBJ1-2; possible D gene TRBD1, 6 bases. Germline CDR1 is MNHEY and CDR2 is SVGAGI. Between the trimmed V and J ends, which lost 6 bases and 0 bases, there was a span of 17 bases. This CDR3 has 16 residues. The CDR3 DNA follows: TGTGCCAGCAGCGGGACACGGATAAATTCTAACTATGGCTACACCTTC. As protein: CASSGTRINSNYGYTF.

The chain recombines TRBV12-3 or TRBV12-4 with TRBJ2-4; D is possibly TRBD2 (6 bases). V gave up 4 bases and J gave up 10 bases, with 23 bases separating them. This CDR3 spans 16 amino acids. CDR3 nucleotides: TGTGCCAGCAGTTCCCAACCGGGACTCGGTAAAGAAATTCAGTACTTC. This sequence encodes CASSSQPGLGKEIQYF.

The CDR3 loop reads CASSGEIDEQYF. CDR3 DNA sequence: TGTGCCTCGAGCGGGGAGATCGACGAGCAGTACTTC. The chain has TRBV10-3 and TRBJ2-7, with TRBD2 matching 7 bases. CDR1 ENHRY and CDR2 SYGVKD come from the germline V gene. The J segment lost 5 bases and the V segment lost 11 bases, leaving 9 bases of the junction unmatched. The CDR3 loop spans 12 amino acids.

The chain couples TRBV3-1 to TRBJ2-4, with D uncertain. The V end was cut by 1 base, the J end by 13 bases, with 11 bases between. This CDR3 has 12 amino acids. From germline, CDR1 is LGHDT and CDR2 YNNKEL (reference sequence). The CDR3 DNA is TGTGCCAGCAGCCAAGCGGTCGAACCCCAGTACTTC. It encodes CASSQAVEPQYF.

The V call is TRBV27, the J call TRBJ2-5; 7 bases align to TRBD2. Trimming cost V 2 bases and J 4 bases; bases outside gene matches: 4. From germline, CDR1 is MNHEY and CDR2 SMNVEV (reference sequence). The CDR3 sequence is 14 residues long. The DNA of the CDR3 is TGTGCCAGCAGTTTAATTGGCGGGGGAGAGACCCAGTACTTC. Protein sequence: CASSLIGGGETQYF.

There are a few counts of this clonotype. J is TRBJ2-5 and V is TRBV6-1; no reliable D call. CDR1 and CDR2 (germline): MNHNS, SASEGT. The V gene lost 4 bases and the J gene lost 5 bases, with 8 bases spanning the gap. The CDR3 length is 12 residues. CDR3 nucleotides: TGTGCCAGCAGTGTAATGGGGGAGACCCAGTACTTC. Its protein is CASSVMGETQYF.

This clonotype has a handful of counts. The V and J genes are TRBV29-1 and TRBJ1-1; TRBD1 agrees at 9 bases. The trim removed 4 bases at V and 4 bases at J, leaving 7 bases unmatched. Germline CDR1 is SQVTM and CDR2 is ANQGSEA. This CDR3 is 14 amino acids long. As DNA, the CDR3 is TGCAGCGTTGGAAGACAGGGGGTTGGCACTGAAGCTTTCTTT. This gives the protein CSVGRQGVGTEAFF.

This chain connects TRBV19 to TRBJ2-2; TRBD1 matches at 7 bases. Germline CDR1 is LNHDA and CDR2 is SQIVND (reference sequence). Trimming took 7 bases from V and 5 from J; bases not matched to a gene: 7. The CDR3 length is 14 residues. CDR3 amino acids: CASTDRVETGELFF. The DNA for the CDR3 is TGTGCCAGTACCGACAGGGTGGAGACCGGGGAGCTGTTTTTT. The full variable domain, in which reference TRBV19 and TRBJ2-2 provide the parts outside the CDR3, is DGGITQSPKYLFRKEGQNVTLSCEQNLNHDAMYWYRQDPGQGLRLIYYSQIVNDFQKGDIAEGYSVSREKKESFPLTVTSAQKNPTAFYLCASTDRVETGELFFGEGSRLTVL.

As concerns this clonotype: It may be a read error: a sequence one base away is much more abundant. This chain links TRBV20-1 with TRBJ2-3; 12 positions agree with TRBD1. The germline gives CDR1 DFQATT, CDR2 SNEGSKA (reference sequence). The CDR3 contains 15 residues. DNA of the CDR3: TGCAGTGCTAACCCGGGACAGGGGGCTATCCATACGCGGTATTTT. Translating gives CSANPGQGAIHTRYF.

CDR3 loop: CASSVDRFNGYTF. As DNA, the CDR3 is TGTGCCAGCAGCGTAGATAGGTTTAATGGCTACACCTTC. The chain has TRBV9 and TRBJ1-2; D is uncertain. V shed 0 bases and J shed 6 bases, with 9 bases lying between them. Germline V lookup: CDR1 SGDLS, CDR2 YYNGEE. The CDR3 totals 13 residues.

The gene calls are TRBV4-1 and TRBJ1-2, with 7 bases lining up with TRBD1. The CDR3 runs 14 residues. The V gene's germline CDR1 is MGHRA and CDR2 YSYEKL. The V and J ends lost 4 bases and 3 bases, in that order; junction bases with no gene match: 5. In DNA form, the CDR3 reads TGCGCCAGCAGCCCAACCGGGACAGACTATGGCTACACCTTC. Protein product: CASSPTGTDYGYTF.

CDR3 amino acids: CSASRPGTYNEQFF. In DNA, the CDR3 is TGCAGTGCTAGTCGCCCAGGGACGTACAATGAGCAGTTCTTC. V usage is TRBV20-1 and J usage is TRBJ2-1; either TRBD1 or TRBD2 may fit D (5 bases each). Germline CDR1 is DFQATT and CDR2 is SNEGSKA (reference sequence). V was clipped by 3 bases and J by 4 bases, with 13 bases between them. The CDR3 totals 14 residues.

Comments on this clonotype: A much larger clone is a single base away; this may be a read error. V is TRBV29-1 and J is TRBJ1-2; 9 positions match TRBD1. Trimming took 3 bases from V and 8 from J; bases not matched to a gene: 7. Germline V gene sequence: CDR1 SQVTM, CDR2 ANQGSEA. The length of the CDR3 is 13 residues. The CDR3 DNA reads as TGCAGCGTTGATGCGGGACAGGGACGAGGCTACACCTTC. This codes for CSVDAGQGRGYTF.

This sequence joins TRBV7-9 and TRBJ2-3, with TRBD2 matching 9 bases. J gave up 4 bases and V 3 bases, and 8 bases lay outside the gene matches. CDR1 and CDR2 (germline): SEHNR, FQNEAQ (reference sequence). There are 16 residues in the CDR3. In nucleotides, the CDR3 is TGTGCCAGCAGCTTTATTGGACTAGCGTCTCCAGATACGCAGTATTTT. Amino acid sequence: CASSFIGLASPDTQYF.

This clonotype was seen more than once but under ten times. This chain links TRBV25-1 with TRBJ2-5, with D tentatively TRBD2 (5 bases). Germline V gives CDR1 MGHDK, CDR2 SYGVNS. The CDR3 has 14 residues. Trimming pared 11 bases from V and 1 base from J, leaving 17 bases between. The chain's CDR3 is CAYSKREFQETQYF. The DNA for the CDR3 is TGTGCCTATTCTAAAAGGGAGTTCCAAGAGACCCAGTACTTC.

This clonotype was seen a single time. The chain recombines TRBV12-3 or TRBV12-4 with TRBJ1-6; D is perhaps TRBD1 (6 bases). The CDR3 length is 14 residues. V was trimmed by 6 bases and J by 8 bases, leaving 14 bases between them. CDR3 sequence reads: CASSGQGPHSPLHF. CDR3 DNA: TGTGCCAGCAGCGGGCAGGGGCCTCATTCACCCCTCCACTTT.

The chain joins TRBV7-9 to TRBJ1-1, with D unclear. The CDR3 is 15 residues long. Germline loops: CDR1 SEHNR, CDR2 FQNEAQ (reference sequence). V lost 5 bases and J 1 base, leaving 14 bases between the germline ends. The CDR3 here is CASSPMWQANTEAFF. The CDR3 region has the DNA TGTGCCAGCAGCCCGATGTGGCAGGCGAACACTGAAGCTTTCTTT.

The V and J genes are TRBV14 and TRBJ2-7; D might be TRBD1 (5 bases). The CDR3 contains 14 residues. V was trimmed by 4 bases and J by 2 bases, leaving 12 bases between them. The germline V gene encodes CDR1 SGHDN and CDR2 FVKESK. CDR3 nucleotides: TGTGCCAGCAGCCGTGGGCAGGGTCCCTACGAGCAGTACTTC. Translated: CASSRGQGPYEQYF.

The J gene is TRBJ1-6, the V gene TRBV11-3; 9 positions match TRBD1. Germline V gives CDR1 SGHNT, CDR2 YENEEA. The CDR3 spans 14 residues. After removal of 5 bases from V and 10 bases from J, the junction contained 6 bases not matched to a gene. The CDR3 region has the DNA TGTGCCAGCAGCCCAAACAGGGGGCGCTCACCCCTCCACTTT. This gives the protein CASSPNRGRSPLHF.

As to this clonotype: Relative to the germline gene, one junction end is altered; a read error may explain this. V is TRBV6-6 and J is TRBJ2-1, with 8 bases that match TRBD2. Per germline, CDR1 MNHNY and CDR2 SVGAGI (reference sequence). This CDR3 region has 15 residues. The CDR3 bases are TGTGCCAGCAGTTCTACCGAGCGGGAGAACAATGGGCAGTTCTTC. It codes for CASSSTERENNGQFF.

At least ten counts were recorded for this clonotype. V and J are TRBV6-5 and TRBJ1-2; 9 bases line up with TRBD1. CDR3 length equals 17 residues. Germline CDR1 is MNHEY and CDR2 is SVGAGI. Trimming cost V 3 bases and J 1 base; bases outside gene matches: 9. CDR3 residues: CASSYSAGTGINYGYTF. The CDR3 nucleotides read TGTGCCAGCAGTTATTCGGCCGGGACAGGGATTAACTATGGCTACACCTTC.

V is TRBV28 and J is TRBJ1-6; D might be TRBD1 (6 bases). The CDR3 contains 15 residues. Germline V gene data show CDR1 as MDHEN and CDR2 as SYDVKM. Trimming took 8 bases from V and 7 from J, leaving 18 bases between them. The CDR3 loop is CASARSGAGNSPLHF. DNA for the CDR3: TGTGCCAGCGCAAGGTCAGGGGCAGGCAATTCACCCCTCCACTTT.

The J gene is TRBJ2-7, the V gene TRBV20-1; D is unclear. Per germline, CDR1 DFQATT and CDR2 SNEGSKA (reference sequence). Trimming took off 4 bases at V and 0 bases at J, with 19 bases between the two ends. This CDR3 is 16 amino acids long. The DNA for the CDR3 is TGCAGTGCTATTGAAATAGGGAAATTTAGCTCCTACGAGCAGTACTTC. This codes for CSAIEIGKFSSYEQYF.